A few counts support the clone carrying this T cell receptor beta chain. Its antigen is as yet unknown. Assay: immunoSEQ multiplex PCR; the TCRdb copy retains only in-frame clones and omits some. The sample carries about 400,000 clones, 80% to 90% recorded once. CDR3 length: 16 residues. J gave up 9 bases and V 4 bases, and 10 bases lay outside the gene matches. Germline assignment: CDR1 SGHRS and CDR2 YFSETQ. Treatment given: 19 received Ad26.COV2.S at low or high dose, single or two shots; 5 received placebo; per-sample allocation not given. Collection of the samples took place on day 63 after the first injection of vaccine or placebo. The source of the sample is a study of Ad26.COV2.S vaccination and SARS-CoV-2 variants. The study, taken as a whole, reports: Recipients of either vaccine or placebo displayed similar breadth of non-spike TCRs.

The sequence was obtained from a person aged 18-65 years who received the Ad26.COV2.S COVID-19 vaccine or a placebo. The sample in question was peripheral blood, obtained in a trial of Ad26.COV2.S vaccine versus placebo. V is TRBV5-1 and J is TRBJ1-6; 10 bases line up with TRBD1. The CDR3 protein is CASSRTRDRGFSPLHF. CDR3 bases: TGCGCCAGCAGCCGCACCAGGGACAGGGGATTTTCACCCCTCCACTTT.